This T cell receptor (beta chain) was sequenced in a study of blood T cell repertoires in COVID-19. Generated by immunoSEQ multiplex PCR, the TCRdb table keeps only in-frame clones and is missing some. Among 70,000 or so clones, around 80% were seen once, and the ten largest hold about 13%. Trimming took 5 bases from V and 1 from J; bases not matched to a gene: 6. Germline assignment: CDR1 SGHDT and CDR2 YYEEEE. The CDR3 has 14 residues. The chain is built from TRBV5-6 and TRBJ2-7, with 7 nucleotides matching TRBD1. Specimen: peripheral blood. The sequence derives from a man aged 45-60 years with COVID-19, enrolled during active disease. CDR3 protein: CASSWDSQSYEQYF. CDR3 in DNA: TGTGCCAGCAGTTGGGACAGCCAGTCCTACGAGCAGTACTTC.